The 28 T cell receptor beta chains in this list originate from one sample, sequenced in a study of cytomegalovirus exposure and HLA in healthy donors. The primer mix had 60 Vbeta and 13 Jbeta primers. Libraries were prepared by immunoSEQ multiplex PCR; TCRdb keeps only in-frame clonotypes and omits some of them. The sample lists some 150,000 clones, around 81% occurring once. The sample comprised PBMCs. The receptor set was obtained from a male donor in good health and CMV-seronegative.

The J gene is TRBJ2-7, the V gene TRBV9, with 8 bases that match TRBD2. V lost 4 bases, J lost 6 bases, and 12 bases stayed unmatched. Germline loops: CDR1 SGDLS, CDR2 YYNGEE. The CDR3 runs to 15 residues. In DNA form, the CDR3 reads TGTGCCAGCAGCCTCTATGCGGGAGGCACCTCCGAGCAGTACTTC. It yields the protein CASSLYAGGTSEQYF.

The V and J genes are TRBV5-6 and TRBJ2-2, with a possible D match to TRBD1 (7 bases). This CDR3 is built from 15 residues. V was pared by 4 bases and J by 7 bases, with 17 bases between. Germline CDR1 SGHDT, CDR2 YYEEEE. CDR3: CASSRQQGRNGELFF. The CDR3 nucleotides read TGTGCCAGCAGCCGACAACAGGGGAGGAACGGGGAGCTGTTTTTT.

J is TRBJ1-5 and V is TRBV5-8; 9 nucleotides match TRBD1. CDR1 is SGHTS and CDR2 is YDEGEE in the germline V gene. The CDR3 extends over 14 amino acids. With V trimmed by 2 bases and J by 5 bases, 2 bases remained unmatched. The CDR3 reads CASSLRQGDQPQHF. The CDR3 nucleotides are TGTGCCAGCAGCTTACGACAGGGGGATCAGCCCCAGCATTTT.

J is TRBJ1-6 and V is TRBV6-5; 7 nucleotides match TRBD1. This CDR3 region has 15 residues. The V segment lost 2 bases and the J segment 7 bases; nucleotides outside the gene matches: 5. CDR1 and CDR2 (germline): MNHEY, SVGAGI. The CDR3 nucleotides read TGTGCCAGCAGTTACAGGGGGCAGGACAATTCACCCCTCCACTTT. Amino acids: CASSYRGQDNSPLHF.

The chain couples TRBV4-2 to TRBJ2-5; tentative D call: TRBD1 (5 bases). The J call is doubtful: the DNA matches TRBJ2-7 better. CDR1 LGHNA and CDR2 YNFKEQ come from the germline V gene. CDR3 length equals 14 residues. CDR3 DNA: TGTGCCAGCAGCCGGATGGACATCCAGCGCGAGCAGTACTTC. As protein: CASSRMDIQREQYF.

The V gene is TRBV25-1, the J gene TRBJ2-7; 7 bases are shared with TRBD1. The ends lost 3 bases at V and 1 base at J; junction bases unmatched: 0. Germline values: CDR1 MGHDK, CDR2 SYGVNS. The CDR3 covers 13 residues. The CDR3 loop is CASSEGQSYEQYF. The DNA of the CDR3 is TGTGCCAGCAGTGAGGGACAGTCCTACGAGCAGTACTTC.

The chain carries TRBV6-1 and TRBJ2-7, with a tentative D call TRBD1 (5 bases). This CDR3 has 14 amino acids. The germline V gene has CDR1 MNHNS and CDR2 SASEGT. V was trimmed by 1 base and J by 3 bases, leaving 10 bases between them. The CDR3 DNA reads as TGTGCCAGCAGTGAAGGGGCAGGGTTCTACGAGCAGTACTTC. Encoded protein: CASSEGAGFYEQYF.

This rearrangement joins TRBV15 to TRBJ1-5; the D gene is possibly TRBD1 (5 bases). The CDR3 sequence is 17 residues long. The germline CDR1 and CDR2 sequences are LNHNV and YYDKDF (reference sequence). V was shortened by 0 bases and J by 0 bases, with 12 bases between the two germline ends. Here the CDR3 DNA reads TGTGCCACCAGCAGAGACCCCCACAGGTATAGCAATCAGCCCCAGCATTTT. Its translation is CATSRDPHRYSNQPQHF. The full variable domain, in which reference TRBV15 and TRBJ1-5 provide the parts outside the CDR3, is DAMVIQNPRYQVTQFGKPVTLSCSQTLNHNVMYWYQQKSSQAPKLLFHYYDKDFNNEADTPDNFQSRRPNTSFCFLDIRSPGLGDTAMYLCATSRDPHRYSNQPQHFGDGTRLSIL.

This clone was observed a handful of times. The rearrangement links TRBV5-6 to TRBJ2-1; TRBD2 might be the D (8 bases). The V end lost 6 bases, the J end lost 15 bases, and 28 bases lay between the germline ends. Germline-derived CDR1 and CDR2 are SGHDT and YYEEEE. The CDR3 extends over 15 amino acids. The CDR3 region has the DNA TGTGCCAGCACCCCCCTCGGGACAGTTAGCGGGGATGGGTTCTTC. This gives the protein CASTPLGTVSGDGFF.

The chain's CDR3 is CASSNTVPGANVLTF. The CDR3 DNA reads TGTGCCAGCAGTAACACCGTACCTGGGGCCAACGTCCTGACTTTC. This chain connects TRBV2 to TRBJ2-6; D is unclear. CDR1 and CDR2 from the germline V gene are SNHLY and FYNNEI. V was trimmed by 5 bases and J by 2 bases, leaving 10 bases between them. This CDR3 has 15 residues.

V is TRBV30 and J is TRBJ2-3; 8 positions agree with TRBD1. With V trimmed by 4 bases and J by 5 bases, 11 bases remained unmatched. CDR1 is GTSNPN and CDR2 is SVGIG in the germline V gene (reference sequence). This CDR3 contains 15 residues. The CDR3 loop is CAWNTNGQGLDTQYF. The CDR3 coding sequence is TGTGCCTGGAACACTAACGGACAGGGATTAGATACGCAGTATTTT.

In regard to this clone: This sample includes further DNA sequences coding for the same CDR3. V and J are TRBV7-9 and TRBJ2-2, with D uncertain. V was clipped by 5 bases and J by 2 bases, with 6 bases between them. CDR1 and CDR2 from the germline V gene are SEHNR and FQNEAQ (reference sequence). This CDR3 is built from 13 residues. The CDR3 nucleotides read TGTGCCAGCAGCCTATTAAACACCGGGGAGCTGTTTTTT. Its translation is CASSLLNTGELFF.

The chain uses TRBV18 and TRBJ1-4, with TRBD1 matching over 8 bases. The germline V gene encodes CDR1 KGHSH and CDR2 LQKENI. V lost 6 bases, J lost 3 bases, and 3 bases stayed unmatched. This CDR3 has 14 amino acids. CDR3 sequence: CASSGQGPNEKLFF. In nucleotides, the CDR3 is TGTGCCAGCTCCGGACAGGGCCCTAATGAAAAACTGTTTTTT. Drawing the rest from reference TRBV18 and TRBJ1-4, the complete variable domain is NAGVMQNPRHLVRRRGQEARLRCSPMKGHSHVYWYRQLPEEGLKFMVYLQKENIIDESGMPKERFSAEFPKEGPSILRIQQVVRGDSAAYFCASSGQGPNEKLFFGSGTQLSVL.

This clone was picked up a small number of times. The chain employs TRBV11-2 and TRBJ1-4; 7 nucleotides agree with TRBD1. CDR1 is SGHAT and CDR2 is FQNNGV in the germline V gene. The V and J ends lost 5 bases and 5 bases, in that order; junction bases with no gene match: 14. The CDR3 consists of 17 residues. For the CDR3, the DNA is TGTGCCAGCAGCAAGGGGTTCTCCACAGGGGTAAATGAAAAACTGTTTTTT. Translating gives CASSKGFSTGVNEKLFF.

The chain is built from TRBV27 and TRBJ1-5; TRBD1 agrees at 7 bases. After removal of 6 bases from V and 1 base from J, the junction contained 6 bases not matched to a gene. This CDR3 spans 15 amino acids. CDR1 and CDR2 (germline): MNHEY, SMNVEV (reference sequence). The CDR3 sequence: CASRLDRVSNQPQHF. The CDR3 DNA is TGTGCCAGCAGGTTAGACAGGGTCAGCAATCAGCCCCAGCATTTT.

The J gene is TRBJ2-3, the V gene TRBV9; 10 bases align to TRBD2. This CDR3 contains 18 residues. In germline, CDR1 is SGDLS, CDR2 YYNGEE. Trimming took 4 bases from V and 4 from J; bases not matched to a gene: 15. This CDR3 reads CASSLPAAGGPSADTQYF. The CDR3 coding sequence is TGTGCCAGCAGCCTTCCCGCAGCGGGGGGGCCGAGCGCAGATACGCAGTATTTT.

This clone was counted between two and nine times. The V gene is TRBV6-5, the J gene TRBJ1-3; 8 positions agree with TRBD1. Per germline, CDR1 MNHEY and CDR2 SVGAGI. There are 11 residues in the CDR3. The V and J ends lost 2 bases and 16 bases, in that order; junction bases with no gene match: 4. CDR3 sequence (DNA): TGTGCCAGCAGTTACCGGGACAGGATGTATTTT. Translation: CASSYRDRMYF.

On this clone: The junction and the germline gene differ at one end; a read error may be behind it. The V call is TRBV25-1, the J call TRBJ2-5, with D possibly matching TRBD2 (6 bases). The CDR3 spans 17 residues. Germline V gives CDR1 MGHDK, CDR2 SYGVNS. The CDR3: CASREPPFGRAGETQYF. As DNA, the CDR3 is TGTGCCAGCCGTGAACCACCATTTGGACGAGCGGGAGAGACCCAGTACTTC.

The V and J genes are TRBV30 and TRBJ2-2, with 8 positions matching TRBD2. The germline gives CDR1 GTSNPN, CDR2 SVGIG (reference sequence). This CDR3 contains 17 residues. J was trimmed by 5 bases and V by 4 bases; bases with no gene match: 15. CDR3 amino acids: CAWKHIALAGGTGELFF. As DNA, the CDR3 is TGTGCCTGGAAACATATCGCGCTAGCGGGTGGGACCGGGGAGCTGTTTTTT.

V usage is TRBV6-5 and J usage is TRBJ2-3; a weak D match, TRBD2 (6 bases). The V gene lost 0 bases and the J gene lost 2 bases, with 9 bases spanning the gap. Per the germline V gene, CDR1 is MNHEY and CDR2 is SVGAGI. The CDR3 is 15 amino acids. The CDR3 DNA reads TGTGCCAGCAGTTACTCTGGCGGGAACACAGATACGCAGTATTTT. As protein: CASSYSGGNTDTQYF.

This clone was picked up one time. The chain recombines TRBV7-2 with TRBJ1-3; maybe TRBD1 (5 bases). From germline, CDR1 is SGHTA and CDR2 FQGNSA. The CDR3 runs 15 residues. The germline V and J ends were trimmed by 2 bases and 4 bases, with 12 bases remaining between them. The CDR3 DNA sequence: TGTGCCAGCAGCTTACGCAGGGTACAGGGAAACACCATATATTTT. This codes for CASSLRRVQGNTIYF. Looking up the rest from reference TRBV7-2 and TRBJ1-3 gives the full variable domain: GAGVSQSPSNKVTEKGKDVELRCDPISGHTALYWYRQSLGQGLEFLIYFQGNSAPDKSGLPSDRFSAERTGGSVSTLTIQRTQQEDSAVYLCASSLRRVQGNTIYFGEGSWLTVV.

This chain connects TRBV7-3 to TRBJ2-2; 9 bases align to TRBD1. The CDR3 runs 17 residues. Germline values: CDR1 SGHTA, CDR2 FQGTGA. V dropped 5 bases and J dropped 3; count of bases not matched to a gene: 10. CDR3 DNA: TGTGCCAGCAGCACCGCCGGGACAGGGATTTACACCGGGGAGCTGTTTTTT. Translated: CASSTAGTGIYTGELFF.

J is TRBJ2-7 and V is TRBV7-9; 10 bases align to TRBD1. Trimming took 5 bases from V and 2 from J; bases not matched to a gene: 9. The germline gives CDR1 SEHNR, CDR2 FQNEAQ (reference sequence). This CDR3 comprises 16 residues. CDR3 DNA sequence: TGTGCCAGCAGCCCGTTATCGGGACAGGGGCCCTACGAGCAGTACTTC. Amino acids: CASSPLSGQGPYEQYF.

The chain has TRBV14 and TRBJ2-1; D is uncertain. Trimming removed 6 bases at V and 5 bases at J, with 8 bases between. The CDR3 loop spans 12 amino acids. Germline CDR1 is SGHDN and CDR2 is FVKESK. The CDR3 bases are TGTGCCAGCAGACACGGAGACAATGAGCAGTTCTTC. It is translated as CASRHGDNEQFF.

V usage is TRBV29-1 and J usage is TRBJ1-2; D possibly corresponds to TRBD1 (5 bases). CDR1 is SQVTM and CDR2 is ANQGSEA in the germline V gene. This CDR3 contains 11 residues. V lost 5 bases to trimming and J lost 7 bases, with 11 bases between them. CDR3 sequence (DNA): TGCAGCGTTCTTTCCGGGGGTGGCTACACCTTC. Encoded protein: CSVLSGGGYTF. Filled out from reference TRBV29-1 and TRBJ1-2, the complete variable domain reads SAVISQKPSRDICQRGTSLTIQCQVDSQVTMMFWYRQQPGQSLTLIATANQGSEATYESGFVIDKFPISRPNLTFSTLTVSNMSPEDSSIYLCSVLSGGGYTFGSGTRLTVV.

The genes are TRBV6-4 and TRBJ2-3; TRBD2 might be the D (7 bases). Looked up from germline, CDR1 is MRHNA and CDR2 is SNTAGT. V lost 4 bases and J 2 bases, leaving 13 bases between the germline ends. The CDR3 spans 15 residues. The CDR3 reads CASSVGGTTTDTQYF. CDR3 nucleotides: TGTGCCAGCAGTGTCGGGGGGACAACCACAGATACGCAGTATTTT.

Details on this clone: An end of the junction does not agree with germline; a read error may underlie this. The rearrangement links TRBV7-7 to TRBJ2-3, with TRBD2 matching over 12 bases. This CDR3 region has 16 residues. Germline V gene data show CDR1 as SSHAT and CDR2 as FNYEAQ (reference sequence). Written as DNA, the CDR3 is TGTGCTAGCAGCGCTGGACTAGCGGGGAGTGCAGATACGCAGTATTTT. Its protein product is CASSAGLAGSADTQYF.

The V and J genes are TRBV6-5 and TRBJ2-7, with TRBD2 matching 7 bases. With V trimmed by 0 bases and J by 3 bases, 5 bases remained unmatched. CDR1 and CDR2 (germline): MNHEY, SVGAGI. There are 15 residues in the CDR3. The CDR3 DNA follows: TGTGCCAGCAGTTACTCGACCTGGGAGGGCTACGAGCAGTACTTC. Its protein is CASSYSTWEGYEQYF.